This TCR beta chain was recorded in a study of Ad26.COV2.S vaccination and SARS-CoV-2 variants. Treatment denoted: some 20 received Ad26.COV2.S at low or high dose, single or two shots; 5 received placebo; per-sample allocation not given. All samples were drawn on day 63, counting from the first vaccine or placebo injection. The CDR3 consists of 16 residues. V lost 1 base, J lost 5 bases, and 4 bases stayed unmatched. Germline CDR1 LGHNA, CDR2 YSLEER. Sequencing used immunoSEQ multiplex PCR; TCRdb keeps in-frame clones, though not all of them. This table holds 350,000 to 450,000 clones, approximately 92% found once.

The sequences come from peripheral blood, collected in a trial of Ad26.COV2.S vaccine versus placebo. The chain recombines TRBV4-3 with TRBJ2-1, with TRBD2 identical over 11 bases. The sequence derives from a person aged 18 to 65 who received the Ad26.COV2.S COVID-19 vaccine or a placebo. The CDR3 coding sequence is TGCGCCAGCAGCCAAGGTTTTAGCGGGGGGGACAATGAGCAGTTCTTC. This gives the protein CASSQGFSGGDNEQFF.